These T cell receptor beta chains were read from a single sample in a study of metastatic and nonmetastatic thyroid tumors. TCRdb re-clonotyped the PCR reads through MiXCR. The table lists approximately 21,000 clones, 25% to 30% of them singletons. Input material: tumor tissue. The receptors here all came from a male donor with papillary thyroid cancer or a benign thyroid nodule (not recorded which). Some clones in this sample may be carry-over from other donors' samples. Each CDR3 is given with its conserved first and last residue. D genes are given only for firm matches. Size is omitted from some rows. Given values are once, few, many or a class for expanded clones.

size: NA; D: TRBD2; V: TRBV20-1; J: TRBJ2-7; DNA: TGCAGTGCCCGCGCACTAGCGGACTACGAGCAGTACTTC; CDR3: CSARALADYEQYF
size: medium-sized; D: NA; V: TRBV19; J: TRBJ1-1; DNA: TGTGCCAGTAGTATCGGGGTCAGCGCGAACACTGAAGCTTTCTTT; CDR3: CASSIGVSANTEAFF
size: NA; D: TRBD1; V: TRBV5-1; J: TRBJ1-6; DNA: TGCGCCAGCAGCTTGGGTATGCCCGGGACAGGGGGTAGAAATTCACCCCTCCACTTT; CDR3: CASSLGMPGTGGRNSPLHF
size: many; D: NA; V: TRBV7-8; J: TRBJ1-5; DNA: TGTGCCAGCAGCTTAGATGATCAGGTACCCAATCAGCCCCAGCATTTT; CDR3: CASSLDDQVPNQPQHF
size: few; D: NA; V: TRBV5-8; J: TRBJ2-5; DNA: TGTGCCAGCAGGGAGGTAGGTGGCCCTGAGACCCAGTACTTC; CDR3: CASREVGGPETQYF
size: NA; D: NA; V: TRBV6-1; J: TRBJ2-5; DNA: TGTGCCAGCAGTGAAAACCTCGGAGGTGGACCGGAGACCCAGTACTTC; CDR3: CASSENLGGGPETQYF
size: NA; D: NA; V: TRBV5-1; J: TRBJ1-1; DNA: TGCGCCAGCAGCTTGGACGGGCGGAGGAACACTGAAGCTTTCTTT; CDR3: CASSLDGRRNTEAFF
size: many; D: NA; V: TRBV19; J: TRBJ2-1; DNA: TGTGCCAGTAGTATAGTGGGGGGGCCCTACAATGAGCAGTTCTTC; CDR3: CASSIVGGPYNEQFF
size: NA; D: NA; V: TRBV7-8; J: TRBJ1-2; DNA: TGTGCCAGCAGCCCCACCCCGGACTATGGCTACACCTTC; CDR3: CASSPTPDYGYTF
size: many; D: NA; V: TRBV6-6; J: TRBJ1-2; DNA: TGTGCCAGCAGTTATTGGGACACCTCCGAGAGTGGCTACACCTTC; CDR3: CASSYWDTSESGYTF
size: NA; D: NA; V: TRBV28; J: TRBJ2-7; DNA: TGTGCCAGCACCACGGGGGACAGATCCCGCTACGAGCAGTACTTC; CDR3: CASTTGDRSRYEQYF
size: many; D: TRBD1; V: TRBV5-1; J: TRBJ2-5; DNA: TGCGCCAGCAGCAGCCGGGACAGATTAGTGGAGACCCAGTACTTC; CDR3: CASSSRDRLVETQYF
size: NA; D: NA; V: TRBV27; J: TRBJ2-5; DNA: TGTGCCAGCAGCTCAGGGGAAGAGACCCAGTACTTC; CDR3: CASSSGEETQYF
size: large; D: TRBD1; V: TRBV20-1; J: TRBJ1-5; DNA: TGCAGCCCGGGACAGTCCAATCAGCCCCAGCATTTT; CDR3: CSPGQSNQPQHF
size: medium-sized; D: NA; V: TRBV18; J: TRBJ2-7; DNA: TGTGCCAGCTCACAGGACCGGGGGGCTACCATTTTTGAGGGCCCCTACGAGCAGTACTTC; CDR3: CASSQDRGATIFEGPYEQYF
size: NA; D: NA; V: TRBV11-2; J: TRBJ2-5; DNA: TGTGCCAGCAGCTTAGTGTACCGGGAGCAAGAGACCCAGTACTTC; CDR3: CASSLVYREQETQYF
size: medium-sized; D: NA; V: TRBV6-5; J: TRBJ2-2; DNA: TGTGCCAGCAGTTACTCGAATCCAGGGACCGGGGAGCTGTTTTTT; CDR3: CASSYSNPGTGELFF
size: NA; D: TRBD1; V: TRBV5-1; J: TRBJ1-5; DNA: TGCGCCAGCAGCACCGGACAGGGTCACCAGCCCCAGCATTTT; CDR3: CASSTGQGHQPQHF
size: NA; D: NA; V: TRBV10-3; J: TRBJ1-2; DNA: TGTGCCATCAGTGAGTCGATTCCACAGGGACCTAACTATGGCTACACCTTC; CDR3: CAISESIPQGPNYGYTF
size: NA; D: NA; V: TRBV20-1; J: TRBJ2-1; DNA: TGCAGTGCTAGAGGACTCACCTACAATGAGCAGTTCTTC; CDR3: CSARGLTYNEQFF
size: NA; D: TRBD2; V: TRBV20-1; J: TRBJ2-1; DNA: TGCAGTGCGGATTTTCCTAGCGGACACAATGAGCAGTTCTTC; CDR3: CSADFPSGHNEQFF
size: once; D: NA; V: TRBV30; J: TRBJ1-3; DNA: TGTGCCTGGAGTGTGGGTTTCTCTGGAAACACCATATATTTT; CDR3: CAWSVGFSGNTIYF
size: few; D: NA; V: TRBV28; J: TRBJ1-6; DNA: TGTGTCAGCAGAAGGCAAGATAATTCACCCCTCCACTTT; CDR3: CVSRRQDNSPLHF
size: few; D: NA; V: TRBV12-3/TRBV12-4; J: TRBJ2-3; DNA: TGTGCCAGCAGTCTTTACACAGATACGCAGTATTTT; CDR3: CASSLYTDTQYF
size: NA; D: TRBD2; V: TRBV18; J: TRBJ2-7; DNA: TGTGCCACGGGACTAGCGGGTGGCAACGAGCAGTACTTC; CDR3: CATGLAGGNEQYF
size: NA; D: NA; V: TRBV6-5; J: TRBJ1-1; DNA: TGTGCCAGCAGTTACTCGGGTTTAGGCACTGAAGCTTTCTTT; CDR3: CASSYSGLGTEAFF
size: medium-sized; D: NA; V: TRBV29-1; J: TRBJ2-7; DNA: TGCAGCGTTGAAGTATTTGGAGGGAACTACGAGCAGTACTTC; CDR3: CSVEVFGGNYEQYF
size: medium-sized; D: NA; V: TRBV20-1; J: TRBJ1-4; DNA: TGCAGTGGTACCATGGGGGGGGATAATGAAAAACTGTTTTTT; CDR3: CSGTMGGDNEKLFF
size: NA; D: NA; V: TRBV11-2; J: TRBJ2-5; DNA: TGTGCCAGCAGCTATAACACCCAAGAGACCCAGTACTTC; CDR3: CASSYNTQETQYF
size: many; D: NA; V: TRBV13; J: TRBJ2-3; DNA: TGTGCCAGCAGCTTAGTGGCGGGTCGTGTTACAGATACGCAGTATTTT; CDR3: CASSLVAGRVTDTQYF
size: many; D: NA; V: TRBV2; J: TRBJ2-1; DNA: TGTGCCAGCAGTGATTTCCCCAGCTCCTACAATGAGCAGTTCTTC; CDR3: CASSDFPSSYNEQFF
size: many; D: NA; V: TRBV9; J: TRBJ1-1; DNA: TGTGCCAGCAGCGTAGCTCCCTACGGGGAAGCTTTCTTT; CDR3: CASSVAPYGEAFF
size: NA; D: NA; V: TRBV11-2; J: TRBJ2-1; DNA: TGTGCCAGCAGCCTCAGGTGGACCCTGGGTAACAATGAGCAGTTCTTC; CDR3: CASSLRWTLGNNEQFF
size: NA; D: TRBD2; V: TRBV20-1; J: TRBJ2-7; DNA: TGCAGTGCTAGAGATTCTGGGCTAGCGGGAGATTACGAGCAGTACTTC; CDR3: CSARDSGLAGDYEQYF
size: once; D: TRBD2; V: TRBV20-1; J: TRBJ2-7; DNA: TGCAGTGCTAGAGAGGCGCGGGAGTACTACGAGCAGTACTTC; CDR3: CSAREAREYYEQYF
size: few; D: NA; V: TRBV15; J: TRBJ2-7; DNA: TGTGCCACCAGCAGAGGGGTGCGGTCGGGCGAGCAGTACTTC; CDR3: CATSRGVRSGEQYF
size: few; D: NA; V: TRBV6-1; J: TRBJ1-5; DNA: TGTGCCAGCAGTCCCGATGGGTATCATCCCCAGCATTTT; CDR3: CASSPDGYHPQHF
size: NA; D: NA; V: TRBV6-5; J: TRBJ1-4; DNA: TGTGCCAGCAGTTACACTCAGTTTTACCAGGGTAGTGGTGAAAAACTGTTTTTT; CDR3: CASSYTQFYQGSGEKLFF
size: NA; D: TRBD2; V: TRBV27; J: TRBJ2-7; DNA: TGTGCCAGCAGTTCCGGACTAGCGGGAGGCTACGAGCAGTACTTC; CDR3: CASSSGLAGGYEQYF
size: few; D: NA; V: TRBV30; J: TRBJ2-1; DNA: TGTGCCTCCAGCGGGTTCCACAATGAGCAGTTCTTC; CDR3: CASSGFHNEQFF
size: many; D: TRBD1; V: TRBV5-8; J: TRBJ2-2; DNA: TGTGCCAGCAGCTTGACGGGCAGGGGGACCGGGGAGCTGTTTTTT; CDR3: CASSLTGRGTGELFF
size: medium-sized; D: NA; V: TRBV2; J: TRBJ2-2; DNA: TGTGCCAGCAGTCAGACCTTCTACACCGGGGAGCTGTTTTTT; CDR3: CASSQTFYTGELFF
size: NA; D: TRBD1; V: TRBV10-3; J: TRBJ1-2; DNA: TGTGCCATCAGTGAGAGGGGACAGGGAAGGAGTGGCTACACCTTC; CDR3: CAISERGQGRSGYTF
size: many; D: NA; V: TRBV5-1; J: TRBJ2-5; DNA: TGCGCCAGCAGGAGAACGGGGGTTGGGGAGACCCAGTACTTC; CDR3: CASRRTGVGETQYF
size: NA; D: NA; V: TRBV16; J: TRBJ1-1; DNA: TGTGCCAGCAGCCAATACCGGGGCTTGGCCACTGAAGCTTTCTTT; CDR3: CASSQYRGLATEAFF
size: NA; D: TRBD2; V: TRBV5-1; J: TRBJ2-3; DNA: TGCGCCAGCAGCGGGGGACTAGCGAGGGGGACAGATACGCAGTATTTT; CDR3: CASSGGLARGTDTQYF
size: many; D: NA; V: TRBV3-1; J: TRBJ2-5; DNA: TGTGCCAGCAGCGGTACCTCCTCAGGTAGTGGGGAGACCCAGTACTTC; CDR3: CASSGTSSGSGETQYF
size: medium-sized; D: NA; V: TRBV6-1; J: TRBJ2-7; DNA: TGTGCCAGCAGCGAAGGGGACCCCCGGGAGCAGTACTTC; CDR3: CASSEGDPREQYF
size: NA; D: TRBD1; V: TRBV20-1; J: TRBJ2-3; DNA: TGCAGTGCTAGGTACCAGGGGGTGTCCACAGATACGCAGTATTTT; CDR3: CSARYQGVSTDTQYF
size: many; D: TRBD2; V: TRBV6-1; J: TRBJ2-3; DNA: TGTGCCAGCGGACTAGCTAGCACAGATACGCAGTATTTT; CDR3: CASGLASTDTQYF
size: many; D: NA; V: TRBV27; J: TRBJ2-7; DNA: TGTGCCAGCAGTTTATATCTGACAGGAGGCGAGCAGTACTTC; CDR3: CASSLYLTGGEQYF
size: NA; D: NA; V: TRBV13; J: TRBJ2-3; DNA: TGTGCCAGCAGCTTCGCAGACCCGGATACGCAGTATTTT; CDR3: CASSFADPDTQYF
size: few; D: NA; V: TRBV5-1; J: TRBJ1-1; DNA: TGCGCCAGCAGGCGGGGTGGGAGGGGAGACACTGAAGCTTTCTTT; CDR3: CASRRGGRGDTEAFF
size: NA; D: NA; V: TRBV18; J: TRBJ2-7; DNA: TGTGCCAGCTCACCACGGGCAGACTCCTACGAGCAGTACTTC; CDR3: CASSPRADSYEQYF
size: NA; D: NA; V: TRBV3-1; J: TRBJ2-4; DNA: TGTGCCAGCAGCCAAGATCTAGTAGCGCAAAACATTCAGTACTTC; CDR3: CASSQDLVAQNIQYF
size: many; D: TRBD2; V: TRBV9; J: TRBJ2-3; DNA: TGTGCCAGCAGCGGATTAAGCGGGGTGGTTGATACGCAGTATTTT; CDR3: CASSGLSGVVDTQYF
size: NA; D: NA; V: TRBV9; J: TRBJ1-1; DNA: TGTGCCAGCAGCGGGGCAGGGGCGACTAAGGTCACTGAAGCTTTCTTT; CDR3: CASSGAGATKVTEAFF